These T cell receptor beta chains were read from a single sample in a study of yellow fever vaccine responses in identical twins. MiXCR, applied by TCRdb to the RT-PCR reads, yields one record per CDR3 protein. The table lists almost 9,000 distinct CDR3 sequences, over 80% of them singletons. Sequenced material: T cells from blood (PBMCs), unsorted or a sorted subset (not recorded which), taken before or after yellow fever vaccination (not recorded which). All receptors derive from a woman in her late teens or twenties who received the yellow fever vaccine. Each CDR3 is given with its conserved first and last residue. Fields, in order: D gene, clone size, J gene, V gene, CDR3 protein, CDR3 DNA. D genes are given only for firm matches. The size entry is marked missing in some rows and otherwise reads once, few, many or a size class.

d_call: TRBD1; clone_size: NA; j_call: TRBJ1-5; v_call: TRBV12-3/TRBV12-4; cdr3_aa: CASSFGQGVGNQPQHF; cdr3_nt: TGTGCCAGCAGTTTTGGACAGGGGGTTGGTAATCAGCCCCAGCATTTT
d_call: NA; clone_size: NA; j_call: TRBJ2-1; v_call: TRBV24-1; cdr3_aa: CATRGHIYNEQFF; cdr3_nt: TGTGCCACCAGAGGCCATATATACAATGAGCAGTTCTTC
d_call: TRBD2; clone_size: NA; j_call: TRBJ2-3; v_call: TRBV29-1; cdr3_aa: CSVERLAGALTDTQYF; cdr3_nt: TGCAGCGTTGAAAGGCTAGCGGGAGCATTGACAGATACGCAGTATTTT
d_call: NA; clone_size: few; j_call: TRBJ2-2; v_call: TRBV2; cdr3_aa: CASSAQTSMGGELFF; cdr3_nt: TGTGCCAGCAGTGCCCAGACTAGTATGGGCGGGGAGCTGTTTTTT
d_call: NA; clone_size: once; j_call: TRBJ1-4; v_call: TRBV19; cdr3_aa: CASSSRSGEKLFF; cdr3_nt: TGTGCCAGTAGCTCCAGGTCGGGGGAAAAACTGTTTTTT
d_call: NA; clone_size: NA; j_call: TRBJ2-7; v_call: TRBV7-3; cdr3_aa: CASSPGGVGSYEQYF; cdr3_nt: TGTGCCAGCAGCCCCGGGGGAGTAGGGTCCTACGAGCAGTACTTC
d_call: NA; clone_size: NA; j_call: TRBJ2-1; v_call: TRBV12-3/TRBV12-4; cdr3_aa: CASSLGHPTYNEQFF; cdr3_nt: TGTGCCAGCAGTTTAGGGCACCCTACCTACAATGAGCAGTTCTTC
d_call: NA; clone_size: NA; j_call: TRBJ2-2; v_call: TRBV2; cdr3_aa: CASSEQGTGELFF; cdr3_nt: TGTGCCAGCAGCGAGCAGGGAACCGGGGAGCTGTTTTTT
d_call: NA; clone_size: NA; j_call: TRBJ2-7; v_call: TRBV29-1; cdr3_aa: CSVEKVGSSYEQYF; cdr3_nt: TGCAGCGTTGAAAAGGTGGGGAGCTCCTACGAGCAGTACTTC
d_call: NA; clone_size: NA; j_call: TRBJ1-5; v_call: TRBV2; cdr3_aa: CASSEVAWRDSNQPQHF; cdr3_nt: TGTGCCAGCAGTGAAGTAGCTTGGCGGGATAGCAATCAGCCCCAGCATTTT
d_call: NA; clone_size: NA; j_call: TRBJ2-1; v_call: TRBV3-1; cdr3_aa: CASSHWLGAYNEQFF; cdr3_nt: TGTGCCAGCAGCCACTGGCTAGGTGCCTACAATGAGCAGTTCTTC
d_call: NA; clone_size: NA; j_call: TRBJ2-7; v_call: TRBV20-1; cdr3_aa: CSATDRTYEQYF; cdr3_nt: TGCAGTGCTACTGACAGAACCTACGAGCAGTACTTC
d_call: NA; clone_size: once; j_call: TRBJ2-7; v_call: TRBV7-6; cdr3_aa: CASTPVGAPETYEQYF; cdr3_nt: TGTGCCAGCACACCGGTTGGTGCGCCGGAAACCTACGAGCAGTACTTC
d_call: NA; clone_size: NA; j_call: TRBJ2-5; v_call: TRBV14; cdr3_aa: CASSLIQETQYF; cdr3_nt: TGTGCCAGCAGTCTTATTCAAGAGACCCAGTACTTC
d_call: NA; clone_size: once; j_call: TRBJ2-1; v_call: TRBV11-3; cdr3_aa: CASSLVPYNEQFF; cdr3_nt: TGTGCCAGCAGCTTAGTTCCCTACAATGAGCAGTTCTTC